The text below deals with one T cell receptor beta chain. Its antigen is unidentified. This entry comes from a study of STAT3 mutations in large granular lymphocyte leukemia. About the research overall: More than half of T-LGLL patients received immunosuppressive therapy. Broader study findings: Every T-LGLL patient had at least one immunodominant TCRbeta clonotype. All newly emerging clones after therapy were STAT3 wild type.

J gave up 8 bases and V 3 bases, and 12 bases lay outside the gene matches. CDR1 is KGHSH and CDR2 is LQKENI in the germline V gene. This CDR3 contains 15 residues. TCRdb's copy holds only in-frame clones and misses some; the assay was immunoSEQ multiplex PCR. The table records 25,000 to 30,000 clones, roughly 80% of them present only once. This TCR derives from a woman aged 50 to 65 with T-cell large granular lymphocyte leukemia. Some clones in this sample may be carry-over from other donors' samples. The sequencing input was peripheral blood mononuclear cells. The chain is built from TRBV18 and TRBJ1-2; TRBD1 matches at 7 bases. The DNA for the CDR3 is TGTGCCAGCTCACCCGACAGGGTAGGAATTGAGGGCTACACCTTC. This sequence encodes CASSPDRVGIEGYTF.